This entry lists 18 T cell receptor beta chains sequenced from one sample in a study of neurological immune-mediated disorders. Time point here: longitudinal time-point 3. From the 5' RACE reads, TCRdb called clonotypes with MiXCR, one entry per CDR3 protein. The repertoire holds approximately 84,000 distinct CDR3 sequences, about 4% seen once, with 5% to 6% in the top ten. Sequencing was carried out using PBMCs. The receptors derive from an older woman with multiple sclerosis.

This clonotype was seen ten or more times. The rearrangement links TRBV5-1 to TRBJ1-6, with a weak D call TRBD1 (6 bases). Germline V gives CDR1 SGHRS, CDR2 YFSETQ. This CDR3 is built from 14 residues. Trimming stripped 0 bases from V and 8 bases from J, with 9 bases between. Here the CDR3 DNA reads TGCGCCAGCAGCTTGGGACAGGTTGATTCACCCCTCCACTTT. Residues: CASSLGQVDSPLHF.

This clonotype was picked up many times. The CDR3 DNA reads as TGCGCCAGCAGCCCGGGGACAGGGGTTCTTGGGGAGCAGTTCTTC. It yields the protein CASSPGTGVLGEQFF. The V call is TRBV5-1, the J call TRBJ2-1; 10 positions match TRBD1. The CDR3 covers 15 residues. V lost 4 bases to trimming and J lost 10 bases; unmatched junction nucleotides: 11. Germline V lookup: CDR1 SGHRS, CDR2 YFSETQ.

At least ten counts were recorded for this clonotype. V gene TRBV5-1 combines with J gene TRBJ1-6; D is ambiguous. The CDR3 runs to 12 residues. The V gene lost 1 base and the J gene lost 14 bases, with 10 bases spanning the gap. Germline V gene lookup returns CDR1 SGHRS and CDR2 YFSETQ. The CDR3 loop reads CASSLSGVTLHF. CDR3 sequence (DNA): TGCGCCAGCAGCTTGAGTGGGGTCACCCTCCACTTT.

With regard to this clonotype: A much larger clone differs from this one at a single base, so this may be a read error. The V gene is TRBV2, the J gene TRBJ2-5; TRBD1 matches 12 bases. The CDR3 runs to 15 residues. CDR1 and CDR2 (germline): SNHLY, FYNNEI. The chain's CDR3 is CSSRRGQGAQETQYF. CDR3 bases: TGTTCCAGCAGGCGGGGACAGGGGGCTCAAGAGACCCAGTACTTC.

This clonotype was seen many times. This chain links TRBV25-1 with TRBJ2-2, with a weak D call TRBD2 (5 bases). This CDR3 has 15 amino acids. V lost 5 bases and J lost 2, with 12 bases in between. CDR1 MGHDK and CDR2 SYGVNS come from the germline V gene. CDR3 amino acids: CASSLAMSNTGELFF. The CDR3 coding sequence is TGTGCCAGCAGTCTAGCCATGTCTAACACCGGGGAGCTGTTTTTT.

This clonotype came up many times. The rearrangement links TRBV4-1 to TRBJ1-1; TRBD1 might be the D (6 bases). The CDR3 covers 16 residues. The V and J ends lost 4 bases and 1 base respectively, with 16 bases between them. The germline CDR1 and CDR2 sequences are MGHRA and YSYEKL. CDR3 region: CASSPMGAGSNTEAFF. CDR3 bases: TGCGCCAGCAGCCCAATGGGGGCAGGATCGAACACTGAAGCTTTCTTT.

This clonotype was seen ten or more times. The V and J genes are TRBV20-1 and TRBJ2-1; maybe TRBD2 (6 bases). V was clipped by 3 bases and J by 10 bases, with 16 bases between them. Germline assignment: CDR1 DFQATT and CDR2 SNEGSKA (reference sequence). This CDR3 region has 13 residues. CDR3 loop: CSARRTNEPEQFF. CDR3 nucleotides: TGCAGTGCTAGGAGGACTAACGAACCCGAGCAGTTCTTC.

Ten or more counts support this clonotype. The chain joins TRBV5-1 to TRBJ1-2, with D hard to call. The CDR3 contains 13 residues. Germline lookup yields CDR1 SGHRS and CDR2 YFSETQ. Deletions cut 4 bases from V and 8 bases from J, with 15 bases between. The CDR3 DNA reads as TGCGCCAGCAGCCCCGGGCCCGAGAGGGGCTACACCTTC. Amino acid sequence: CASSPGPERGYTF. The full variable domain, completed using reference TRBV5-1 and TRBJ1-2, is KAGVTQTPRYLIKTRGQQVTLSCSPISGHRSVSWYQQTPGQGLQFLFEYFSETQRNKGNFPGRFSGRQFSNSRSEMNVSTLELGDSALYLCASSPGPERGYTFGSGTRLTVV.

This clonotype was counted at least ten times. The V and J genes are TRBV28 and TRBJ2-2; 15 nucleotides align to TRBD2. This CDR3 is 17 amino acids long. V lost 4 bases, J lost 4 bases, and 4 bases stayed unmatched. CDR1 and CDR2 from the germline V gene are MDHEN and SYDVKM. CDR3 sequence (DNA): TGTGCCAGCAGTTGGGGGACTAGCGGGGGGTTCACCGGGGAGCTGTTTTTT. This codes for CASSWGTSGGFTGELFF.

This clonotype has at least ten counts. The rearrangement uses TRBV15 and TRBJ1-1, with D possibly TRBD1 on 6 matching bases. CDR1 and CDR2 from the germline V gene are LNHNV and YYDKDF (reference sequence). CDR3 length: 14 amino acids. Trimming stripped 0 bases from V and 6 bases from J, with 11 bases between. In DNA, the CDR3 is TGTGCCACCAGCAGAGATGGACAGAGATCTGAAGCTTTCTTT. This gives the protein CATSRDGQRSEAFF. Using reference TRBV15 and TRBJ1-1 for the parts outside the CDR3, the full variable domain is DAMVIQNPRYQVTQFGKPVTLSCSQTLNHNVMYWYQQKSSQAPKLLFHYYDKDFNNEADTPDNFQSRRPNTSFCFLDIRSPGLGDTAMYLCATSRDGQRSEAFFGQGTRLTVV.

This clonotype showed up many times. This chain uses TRBV5-6 with TRBJ2-2, with D hard to call. V lost 5 bases, J lost 4 bases, and 18 bases lay in between. Germline values: CDR1 SGHDT, CDR2 YYEEEE. The CDR3 is made up of 16 amino acids. CDR3 coding DNA: TGTGCCAGCAGGACCATCGAACCGGCGCGCACCGGGGAGCTGTTTTTT. Its protein is CASRTIEPARTGELFF. The variable domain in full, completed from reference TRBV5-6 and TRBJ2-2, reads DAGVTQSPTHLIKTRGQQVTLRCSPKSGHDTVSWYQQALGQGPQFIFQYYEEEERQRGNFPDRFSGHQFPNYSSELNVNALLLGDSALYLCASRTIEPARTGELFFGEGSRLTVL.

This clonotype showed up many times. The CDR3 loop reads CASRRDRETQYF. The CDR3 nucleotides are TGTGCCAGCAGACGGGACAGGGAAACCCAGTACTTC. The chain links TRBV27 to TRBJ2-5; the match to TRBD1 covers 9 bases. Germline V gene lookup returns CDR1 MNHEY and CDR2 SMNVEV (reference sequence). This CDR3 has 12 amino acids. V lost 6 bases and J lost 8; bases outside the gene matches: 4.

There are many counts of this clonotype. The CDR3 loop reads CSVGIGSDTDTQYF. CDR3 nucleotides: TGCAGCGTTGGGATCGGATCGGACACAGATACGCAGTATTTT. The chain recombines TRBV29-1 with TRBJ2-3; D remains unclear. CDR3 size: 14 residues. Germline lookup yields CDR1 SQVTM and CDR2 ANQGSEA. With 4 bases removed from V and 2 bases from J, the gap between germline ends came to 13 bases.

This clonotype was detected ten times or more. The V call is TRBV11-2, the J call TRBJ2-2; the D call may be TRBD1 or TRBD2 (5 bases each). The V and J ends lost 5 bases and 0 bases respectively, with 13 bases between them. Germline V lookup: CDR1 SGHAT, CDR2 FQNNGV. The CDR3 loop spans 16 amino acids. The CDR3 sequence: CASSTRLGANTGELFF. The CDR3 bases are TGTGCCAGCAGCACCCGGTTGGGGGCGAACACCGGGGAGCTGTTTTTT. The complete variable domain, with remaining parts taken from reference TRBV11-2 and TRBJ2-2, reads EAGVAQSPRYKIIEKRQSVAFWCNPISGHATLYWYQQILGQGPKLLIQFQNNGVVDDSQLPKDRFSAERLKGVDSTLKIQPAKLEDSAVYLCASSTRLGANTGELFFGEGSRLTVL.

This clonotype was seen repeatedly, ten times or more. The rearrangement uses TRBV20-1 and TRBJ2-7; D is possibly TRBD2 (5 bases). Trimming cost V 4 bases and J 2 bases, with 15 bases left between them. This CDR3 has 14 residues. Germline values: CDR1 DFQATT, CDR2 SNEGSKA (reference sequence). The CDR3 DNA reads TGCAGTGCTATTTTCCAGGACTGGCCCTACGAGCAGTACTTC. This gives the protein CSAIFQDWPYEQYF.

In its sample, this clonotype was seen many times. The chain joins TRBV4-1 to TRBJ1-6, with D possibly being TRBD1 (6 bases). Looked up from germline, CDR1 is MGHRA and CDR2 is YSYEKL. With 4 bases removed from V and 7 bases from J, the gap between germline ends came to 14 bases. The CDR3 consists of 15 residues. CDR3 DNA: TGCGCCAGCAGCCCAGAACAGGGAGGAAATTCACCCCTCCACTTT. Translating gives CASSPEQGGNSPLHF.

In this sample, this clonotype turned up many times. The chain employs TRBV5-6 and TRBJ1-1, with D maybe TRBD1 (6 bases). In germline, CDR1 is SGHDT, CDR2 YYEEEE. The CDR3 is 14 residues long. Trimming cost V 4 bases and J 5 bases, with 15 bases left between them. CDR3 bases: TGTGCCAGCAGCCCGCAGTTGAGGGGGACTGAAGCTTTCTTT. It encodes CASSPQLRGTEAFF.

This clonotype was recorded at least ten times. The J gene is TRBJ2-1, the V gene TRBV7-9, with 7 bases that match TRBD1. Germline V gives CDR1 SEHNR, CDR2 FQNEAQ (reference sequence). CDR3 length equals 13 residues. With 7 bases clipped from V and 6 bases from J, the junction kept 6 bases outside the gene matches. CDR3 sequence (DNA): TGTGCCAGCAAGACCGGGACAGCCAATGAGCAGTTCTTC. It translates to CASKTGTANEQFF.